Sequencing of this T cell receptor (beta chain) was carried out in a study of PD-1 blockade in classical Hodgkin lymphoma. Sequencing used immunoSEQ multiplex PCR; TCRdb keeps in-frame clones, though not all of them. The table shows 4,000 to 5,000 clones, with around 87% occurring only once. All patients experienced relapse after autologous stem cell transplantation, and brentuximab vedotin exposure was variable. Using magnetic negative selection, the CD4+ T cells were separated out of thawed PBMCs. The input for sequencing was CD4+ T cells from blood, taken at baseline. The clonotype was recovered from a human donor with classical Hodgkin lymphoma.

The CDR3 nucleotides are TGTGCCAGCAGCCCTGGGGACCGCTACGAGCAGTACTTC. Encoded protein: CASSPGDRYEQYF. This chain connects TRBV5-6 to TRBJ2-7; D possibly uses TRBD1 or TRBD2 (5 bases each). The V gene's germline CDR1 is SGHDT and CDR2 YYEEEE. CDR3 length: 13 residues. Trimming pared 4 bases from V and 3 bases from J, leaving 11 bases between.